This T cell receptor beta chain was sequenced for a study of blood T cell repertoires in COVID-19. Study as a whole: The analysed material was cDNA or gDNA that came from T cells, B-cell-depleted T cells, or PBMCs.

Only a few counts were recorded for this clone. Sequencing was performed with immunoSEQ multiplex PCR; in TCRdb, only in-frame clones are kept and a portion is missing. The sample holds over 200,000 clones, about 80% seen once. Germline V lookup: CDR1 MNHEY, CDR2 SMNVEV (reference sequence). V was pared by 8 bases and J by 0 bases, with 14 bases between. The CDR3 is made up of 14 amino acids. The chain has TRBV27 and TRBJ2-7, with D tentatively TRBD1 (6 bases). The sequencing input was PBMCs or T cells enriched from blood (not recorded which). This TCR came from a man aged 35-49 years who had recovered from COVID-19. CDR3 amino acids: CASPPQGSSYEQYF. The CDR3 nucleotides are TGTGCCAGCCCCCCTCAGGGGTCCTCCTACGAGCAGTACTTC.